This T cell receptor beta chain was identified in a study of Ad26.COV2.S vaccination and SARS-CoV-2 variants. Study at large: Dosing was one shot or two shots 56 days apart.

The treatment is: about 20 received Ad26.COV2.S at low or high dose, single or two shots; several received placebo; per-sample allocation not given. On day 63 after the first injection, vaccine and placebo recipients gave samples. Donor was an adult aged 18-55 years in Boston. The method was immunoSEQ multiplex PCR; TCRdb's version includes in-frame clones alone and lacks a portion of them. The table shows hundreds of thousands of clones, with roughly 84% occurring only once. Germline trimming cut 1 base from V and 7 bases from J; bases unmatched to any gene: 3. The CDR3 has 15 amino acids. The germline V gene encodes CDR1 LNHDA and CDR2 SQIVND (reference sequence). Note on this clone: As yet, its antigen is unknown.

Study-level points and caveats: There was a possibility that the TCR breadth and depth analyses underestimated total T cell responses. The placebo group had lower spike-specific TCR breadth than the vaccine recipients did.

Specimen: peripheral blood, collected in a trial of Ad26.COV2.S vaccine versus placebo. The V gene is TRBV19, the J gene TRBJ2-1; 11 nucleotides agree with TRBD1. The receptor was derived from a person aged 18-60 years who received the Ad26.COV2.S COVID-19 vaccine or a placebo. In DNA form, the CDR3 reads TGTGCCAGTAGTATAGTTCGGGACAGGGGGAATGAGCAGTTCTTC. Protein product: CASSIVRDRGNEQFF.